The 9 T cell receptor beta chains listed next were all sequenced from one sample in a study of blood T cell repertoires in COVID-19. Measured with immunoSEQ multiplex PCR; TCRdb has only the in-frame clones, and not every one. Seen here are about 250,000 clones, nearly 90% observed once, and the top ten hold 3% to 3.5%. The material sequenced was peripheral blood. These receptors were taken from a man in his late teens or twenties with active or convalescent COVID-19.

This clone was seen more than once but under ten times. This chain links TRBV6-2 or TRBV6-3 with TRBJ1-5; possibly TRBD1 for D (5 bases). The CDR3 is made up of 14 amino acids. Deletions cut 4 bases from V and 6 bases from J, with 13 bases between. Looked up from germline, CDR1 is MNHEY and CDR2 is SVGEGT. The CDR3 DNA follows: TGTGCCAGCAGTTTTTCAGGGTGGGCTCAGCCCCAGCATTTT. This gives the protein CASSFSGWAQPQHF.

This clone was seen only once. This chain joins TRBV4-3 and TRBJ2-3; D might be TRBD2 (6 bases). The germline gives CDR1 LGHNA, CDR2 YSLEER. The V gene lost 0 bases and the J gene lost 1 base, with 11 bases spanning the gap. The CDR3 extends over 16 amino acids. This CDR3 reads CASSQDRRGRTDTQYF. The CDR3 region has the DNA TGCGCCAGCAGCCAAGATAGGAGGGGACGCACAGATACGCAGTATTTT.

There are a few counts of this clone. CDR3 loop: CASSLVANTGELFF. CDR3 coding DNA: TGTGCCAGCAGCTTGGTGGCTAACACCGGGGAGCTGTTTTTT. The V call is TRBV5-6, the J call TRBJ2-2; D is uncertain. V was cut by 0 bases and J by 2 bases, with 5 bases left in between. The CDR3 length is 14 residues. Germline CDR1 is SGHDT and CDR2 is YYEEEE.

The CDR3 is CASSVPGQGDYGYTF. The CDR3 DNA sequence: TGTGCCAGCAGCGTGCCGGGACAGGGGGATTATGGCTACACCTTC. The V and J genes are TRBV25-1 and TRBJ1-2; TRBD1 aligns across 11 bases. Losses at the gene ends were 6 bases for V and 5 bases for J; bases not matched to a gene: 8. The CDR3 runs 15 residues. Germline V gives CDR1 MGHDK, CDR2 SYGVNS.

The CDR3 spells CASSQTTGQETQYF. CDR3 bases: TGTGCCAGCAGCCAGACGACAGGGCAAGAGACCCAGTACTTC. This chain uses TRBV3-1 (or the pseudogene TRBV3-2) with TRBJ2-5; 7 bases are a match to TRBD1. Germline V CDR1 and CDR2: LGHDT, YNNKEL (reference sequence). The CDR3 contains 14 residues. J was trimmed by 2 bases and V by 3 bases; bases with no gene match: 3.

V and J are TRBV7-2 and TRBJ2-7, with D perhaps matching TRBD1 (5 bases). Germline lookup yields CDR1 SGHTA and CDR2 FQGNSA. The CDR3 runs to 13 residues. Trimming removed 3 bases from V and 5 bases from J, with 11 bases in between. CDR3 protein: CASSFTGPDEQYF. CDR3 DNA sequence: TGTGCCAGCAGCTTTACAGGCCCCGACGAGCAGTACTTC.

This clone was seen only once. This chain uses TRBV12-3 or TRBV12-4 with TRBJ1-6; D is undetermined. Trimming removed 3 bases from V and 11 bases from J, with 8 bases in between. The CDR3 is 12 residues long. DNA for the CDR3: TGTGCCAGCAGTTTCAGTAGCGCACCCCTCCACTTT. Protein: CASSFSSAPLHF.

This chain joins TRBV7-3 and TRBJ2-5; D is unresolved. The CDR3 spans 13 residues. Germline V gene data show CDR1 as SGHTA and CDR2 as FQGTGA. Trimming shortened V by 5 bases and J by 1 base, and 8 bases separated the two germline ends. DNA of the CDR3: TGTGCCAGCAGCCCAGACTCCCAAGAGACCCAGTACTTC. Its translation is CASSPDSQETQYF.

In this sample, this clone turned up a few times. The rearrangement uses TRBV28 and TRBJ1-1, with D maybe TRBD1 (5 bases). Trimming removed 5 bases at V and 1 base at J, with 14 bases between. The CDR3 runs 15 residues. Germline V gene data show CDR1 as MDHEN and CDR2 as SYDVKM. The CDR3 loop is CASSAAGGRNTEAFF. For the CDR3, the DNA is TGTGCCAGCAGTGCCGCCGGGGGGAGGAACACTGAAGCTTTCTTT.